The 26 T cell receptor beta chains below come from one sample, sequenced in a study of regulatory T cells in long-lasting Graves disease. Construction of TCR beta libraries relied on iRepertoire HTBI primers and on Arm-PCR targeting CDR3 regions. One entry per CDR3 protein results from TCRdb running MiXCR on the multiplex PCR reads. Here the sample spans 650,000 to 700,000 distinct CDR3 sequences, approximately 31% being singletons. Time point of the sample: persistent/refractory GD, antithyroid drugs over 5 years with positive TRAb. The TCR library was made from RNA extracted from PBMCs. Specimen: peripheral blood mononuclear cells (PBMCs), collected when the disease was refractory, from a patient treated with antithyroid drugs. The source is a female donor with Graves disease.

In DNA form, the CDR3 reads TGTGCCAGCAGTACCGGGACAGGGATATTAGGGACTGAAGCTTTCTTT. The encoded protein is CASSTGTGILGTEAFF. J is TRBJ1-1 and V is TRBV6-2 or TRBV6-3; 9 nucleotides agree with TRBD1. This CDR3 is built from 16 residues. Trimming cost V 5 bases and J 5 bases; bases outside gene matches: 12. Looked up from germline, CDR1 is MNHEY and CDR2 is SVGEGT.

This clonotype was observed at least ten times. The gene calls are TRBV2 and TRBJ2-7; 10 bases are shared with TRBD2. From germline, CDR1 is SNHLY and CDR2 FYNNEI. Trimming at V came to 3 bases and at J to 3 bases, leaving 8 bases not matched to a gene. The CDR3 has 16 amino acids. CDR3 sequence: CASSDPGLATNYEQYF. In DNA form, the CDR3 reads TGTGCCAGCAGTGACCCGGGACTAGCGACTAACTACGAGCAGTACTTC.

The rearrangement uses TRBV7-6 and TRBJ1-4; D is possibly TRBD1 (6 bases). The CDR3 consists of 18 residues. The germline V gene encodes CDR1 SGHVS and CDR2 FNYEAQ. V lost 6 bases and J lost 7, with 27 bases in between. For the CDR3, the DNA is TGTGCCAGCAGACGCACAGGGTATGGCTCGTCTGCGCGTGAAAAACTGTTTTTT. Protein product: CASRRTGYGSSAREKLFF.

The rearrangement uses TRBV28 and TRBJ2-3, with TRBD2 matching 9 bases. This CDR3 has 15 amino acids. Germline V CDR1 and CDR2: MDHEN, SYDVKM. The junction had 4 bases not matched to a gene; V was cut back by 5 bases and J by 1 base. The CDR3 coding sequence is TGTGCCAGCAGTCCTAGCGGGGCTCGCACAGATACGCAGTATTTT. Amino acid sequence: CASSPSGARTDTQYF. Full variable domain (outside the CDR3, taken from reference TRBV28 and TRBJ2-3): DVKVTQSSRYLVKRTGEKVFLECVQDMDHENMFWYRQDPGLGLRLIYFSYDVKMKEKGDIPEGYSVSREKKERFSLILESASTNQTSMYLCASSPSGARTDTQYFGPGTRLTVL.

This clonotype was seen at least ten times. CDR3 amino acids: CASSLSPLTGTDANYGYTF. DNA for the CDR3: TGTGCCAGCAGTTTATCGCCTCTCACTGGGACAGATGCTAACTATGGCTACACCTTC. The chain couples TRBV28 to TRBJ1-2; 7 nucleotides agree with TRBD1. CDR1 is MDHEN, CDR2 SYDVKM, per germline. V was clipped by 1 base and J by 0 bases; unmatched bases: 14. The CDR3 totals 19 residues.

This clonotype showed up many times. The J gene is TRBJ2-7, the V gene TRBV2; D possibly corresponds to TRBD1 (5 bases). Germline assignment: CDR1 SNHLY and CDR2 FYNNEI. This CDR3 is 12 amino acids long. V lost 6 bases, J lost 2 bases, and 8 bases lay in between. CDR3 in DNA: TGTGCCAGCAGAGTCAGGGCCTACGAGCAGTACTTC. Translated, it gives CASRVRAYEQYF.

The rearrangement uses TRBV28 and TRBJ2-5, with D possibly TRBD1 on 5 matching bases. Germline CDR1 reads MDHEN; CDR2 reads SYDVKM. The CDR3 spans 14 residues. V shed 7 bases and J shed 2 bases, with 14 bases lying between them. The CDR3 DNA follows: TGTGCCAGCACCGCATGGGGCAGGCAAGAGACCCAGTACTTC. Protein sequence: CASTAWGRQETQYF.

This clonotype was recorded a few times. The chain recombines TRBV6-1 with TRBJ2-7, with TRBD2 identical over 9 bases. J gave up 9 bases and V 5 bases, and 5 bases lay outside the gene matches. Looked up from germline, CDR1 is MNHNS and CDR2 is SASEGT. CDR3 length equals 12 residues. As DNA, the CDR3 is TGTGCCAGCAGTACCCCGGGACTAGCGCAGTACTTC. This gives the protein CASSTPGLAQYF.

V is TRBV20-1 and J is TRBJ1-6, with TRBD1 identical over 7 bases. The CDR3 sequence is 15 residues long. Germline V gene lookup returns CDR1 DFQATT and CDR2 SNEGSKA (reference sequence). Trimming took 4 bases from V and 6 from J; bases not matched to a gene: 9. CDR3 in amino acids: CSAMILGQSNSPLHF. CDR3 nucleotides: TGCAGTGCTATGATCTTGGGACAGAGTAATTCACCCCTCCACTTT.

This clonotype was found a few times. A much larger clone differs from this one at a single base, so this may be a read error. This chain joins TRBV14 and TRBJ1-2; perhaps TRBD1 as D (5 bases). The germline V gene encodes CDR1 SGHDN and CDR2 FVKESK. With 6 bases removed from V and 4 bases from J, the gap between germline ends came to 15 bases. CDR3 length: 14 amino acids. The CDR3 DNA is TGTGCCAGCAGACCCGGGACCGACACCTATGGCTACACCTTC. Encoded protein: CASRPGTDTYGYTF.

This clonotype occurred a few times. This chain uses TRBV5-1 with TRBJ2-5, with 8 bases that match TRBD2. Germline V gene sequence: CDR1 SGHRS, CDR2 YFSETQ. This CDR3 region has 15 residues. V lost 4 bases and J lost 5; bases outside the gene matches: 10. CDR3 protein: CASSAGTRGEETQYF. The CDR3 nucleotides are TGCGCCAGCAGCGCGGGGACTAGGGGCGAGGAGACCCAGTACTTC. Full variable domain (rest looked up from reference TRBV5-1 and TRBJ2-5): KAGVTQTPRYLIKTRGQQVTLSCSPISGHRSVSWYQQTPGQGLQFLFEYFSETQRNKGNFPGRFSGRQFSNSRSEMNVSTLELGDSALYLCASSAGTRGEETQYFGPGTRLLVL.

A few counts support this clonotype. The chain recombines TRBV20-1 with TRBJ1-1; D uncertain. The CDR3 runs 10 residues. Germline V gene lookup returns CDR1 DFQATT and CDR2 SNEGSKA (reference sequence). The CDR3 spells CSPGNTEAFF. Written as DNA, the CDR3 is TGCAGCCCTGGGAACACTGAAGCTTTCTTT.

This clonotype was seen only a few times. The V gene is TRBV12-3 or TRBV12-4, the J gene TRBJ2-5; D uncertain. The V and J ends lost 0 bases and 6 bases respectively, with 5 bases between them. This CDR3 contains 12 residues. The CDR3 DNA reads TGTGCCAGCAGTTTAGCGCTTCAGACCCAGTACTTC. Encoded protein: CASSLALQTQYF.

Remarks on this clonotype: This may be a read error, as it is one base from a much larger clone. The chain employs TRBV20-1 and TRBJ1-2; D may be TRBD1 (6 bases). The CDR3 spans 11 residues. From germline, CDR1 is DFQATT and CDR2 SNEGSKA (reference sequence). The V end was cut by 2 bases, the J end by 12 bases, with 13 bases between. The CDR3 coding sequence is TGCAGTGCTAGATCTGGGGGCGGCCACACCTTC. Translated, it gives CSARSGGGHTF.

This clonotype was seen many times. This chain links TRBV7-2 with TRBJ2-7; D possibly corresponds to TRBD1 (5 bases). Germline loops: CDR1 SGHTA, CDR2 FQGNSA. V was cut by 1 base and J by 6 bases, with 10 bases left in between. The CDR3 is 13 residues long. DNA of the CDR3: TGTGCCAGCAGCTTAGGGGGCCTGAGCGAGCAGTACTTC. This sequence encodes CASSLGGLSEQYF. Drawing the rest from reference TRBV7-2 and TRBJ2-7, the complete variable domain is GAGVSQSPSNKVTEKGKDVELRCDPISGHTALYWYRQSLGQGLEFLIYFQGNSAPDKSGLPSDRFSAERTGGSVSTLTIQRTQQEDSAVYLCASSLGGLSEQYFGPGTRLTVT.

The gene calls are TRBV13 and TRBJ1-5; 8 bases map to TRBD1. Germline V CDR1 and CDR2: PRHDT, FYEKMQ (reference sequence). The CDR3 extends over 16 amino acids. V dropped 0 bases and J dropped 4; count of bases not matched to a gene: 5. CDR3 DNA: TGTGCCAGCAGCTTAGGCGCCACAGGGGGAAATCAGCCCCAGCATTTT. Translating gives CASSLGATGGNQPQHF.

This clonotype appeared a single time. This chain joins TRBV12-3 or TRBV12-4 and TRBJ1-2; a weak D match, TRBD1 (5 bases). V was trimmed by 6 bases and J by 6 bases, leaving 14 bases between them. The CDR3 extends over 13 amino acids. The CDR3 sequence is CASSLAGRNGYTF. CDR3 coding DNA: TGTGCCAGCAGCCTCGCGGGGCGGAATGGCTACACCTTC.

V and J are TRBV19 and TRBJ1-2; D is possibly TRBD1 (6 bases). The CDR3 has 16 amino acids. V was pared by 1 base and J by 4 bases, with 16 bases between. Germline V gives CDR1 LNHDA, CDR2 SQIVND (reference sequence). The CDR3 DNA reads TGTGCCAGTAGTATAGGGACAGCGGATCGTGGCTATGGCTACACCTTC. Its protein is CASSIGTADRGYGYTF. The complete variable domain, with remaining parts taken from reference TRBV19 and TRBJ1-2, reads DGGITQSPKYLFRKEGQNVTLSCEQNLNHDAMYWYRQDPGQGLRLIYYSQIVNDFQKGDIAEGYSVSREKKESFPLTVTSAQKNPTAFYLCASSIGTADRGYGYTFGSGTRLTVV.

This clonotype has only a few counts. The V and J genes are TRBV5-1 and TRBJ1-1, with 10 bases aligning to TRBD1. CDR1 SGHRS and CDR2 YFSETQ come from the germline V gene. The CDR3 runs 14 residues. V shed 4 bases and J 4 bases; nucleotides not matched to a gene: 4. For the CDR3, the DNA is TGCGCCAGCAGCGGGGGACAGGGGATCACTGAAGCTTTCTTT. It translates to CASSGGQGITEAFF.

The table lists this clonotype with a few counts. The chain links TRBV29-1 to TRBJ1-1, with 10 bases matching TRBD1. Looked up from germline, CDR1 is SQVTM and CDR2 is ANQGSEA. The CDR3 covers 15 residues. The trim removed 7 bases at V and 3 bases at J, leaving 11 bases unmatched. The DNA of the CDR3 is TGCAGCGCATCCGGGACAGGGGATGTGCACACTGAAGCTTTCTTT. Amino acid sequence: CSASGTGDVHTEAFF. Supplemented by reference TRBV29-1 and TRBJ1-1, the full variable domain reads SAVISQKPSRDICQRGTSLTIQCQVDSQVTMMFWYRQQPGQSLTLIATANQGSEATYESGFVIDKFPISRPNLTFSTLTVSNMSPEDSSIYLCSASGTGDVHTEAFFGQGTRLTVV.

This clonotype was counted a few times. The chain recombines TRBV6-2 or TRBV6-3 with TRBJ1-5; tentatively, D is TRBD1 (6 bases). Trimming removed 8 bases from V and 6 bases from J, with 14 bases in between. Germline V gives CDR1 MNHEY, CDR2 SVGEGT. The CDR3 is made up of 13 amino acids. CDR3 in amino acids: CASGGGGSQPQHF. The CDR3 DNA is TGTGCCAGCGGTGGGGGGGGCAGTCAGCCCCAGCATTTT.

In nucleotides, the CDR3 is TGTGCCAGCAGCTTAGGTCGGGGGGCTCTGAACACTGAAGCTTTCTTT. Protein: CASSLGRGALNTEAFF. The chain combines TRBV7-9 with TRBJ1-1, with D perhaps matching TRBD1 (6 bases). CDR3 length equals 16 residues. In germline, CDR1 is SEHNR, CDR2 FQNEAQ (reference sequence). The germline V and J ends were trimmed by 1 base and 0 bases, with 12 bases remaining between them.

The V and J genes are TRBV30 and TRBJ2-5; D is undetermined. Per germline, CDR1 GTSNPN and CDR2 SVGIG (reference sequence). CDR3 size: 13 residues. Trimming cost V 1 base and J 2 bases, with 8 bases left between them. As DNA, the CDR3 is TGTGCCTGGAGTGAGGCGGAGCAAGAGACCCAGTACTTC. This codes for CAWSEAEQETQYF.

This clonotype was detected a few times. V is TRBV12-3 or TRBV12-4 and J is TRBJ2-3; D unresolved. CDR3 size: 12 residues. Trimming took 1 base from V and 4 from J, leaving 3 bases between them. CDR3 in amino acids: CASSLGSDTQYF. CDR3 nucleotide sequence: TGTGCCAGCAGTTTAGGGTCAGATACGCAGTATTTT.

The chain has TRBV20-1 and TRBJ2-2; D is uncertain. CDR1 is DFQATT and CDR2 is SNEGSKA in the germline V gene (reference sequence). V dropped 0 bases and J dropped 1 base, with 12 bases sitting between them. This CDR3 region has 16 residues. CDR3 amino acids: CSARDFRHMNTGELFF. The CDR3 bases are TGCAGTGCTAGAGATTTTCGGCACATGAACACCGGGGAGCTGTTTTTT.

CDR3 in amino acids: CASSRTGGVEGYTF. In DNA form, the CDR3 reads TGTGCCAGCAGTCGCACTGGAGGGGTGGAAGGCTACACCTTC. V and J are TRBV6-1 and TRBJ1-2; possible D gene TRBD1, 5 bases. This CDR3 has 14 residues. V lost 5 bases and J 8 bases, leaving 18 bases between the germline ends. Germline V lookup: CDR1 MNHNS, CDR2 SASEGT.